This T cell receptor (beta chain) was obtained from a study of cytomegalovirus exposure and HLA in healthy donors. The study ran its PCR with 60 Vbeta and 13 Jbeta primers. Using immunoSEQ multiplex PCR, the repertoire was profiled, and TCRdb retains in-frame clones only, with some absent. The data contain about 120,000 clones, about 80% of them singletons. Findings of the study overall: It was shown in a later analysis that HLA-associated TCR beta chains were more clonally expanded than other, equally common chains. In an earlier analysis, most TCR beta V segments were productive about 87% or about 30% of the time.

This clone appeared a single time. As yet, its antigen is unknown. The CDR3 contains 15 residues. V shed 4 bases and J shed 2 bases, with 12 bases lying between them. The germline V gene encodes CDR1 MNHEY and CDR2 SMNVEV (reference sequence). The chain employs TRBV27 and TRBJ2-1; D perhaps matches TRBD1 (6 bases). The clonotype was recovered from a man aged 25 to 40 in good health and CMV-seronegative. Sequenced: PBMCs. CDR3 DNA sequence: TGTGCCAGCAGTTCAACGGGACACCCCTACAATGAGCAGTTCTTC. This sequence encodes CASSSTGHPYNEQFF.